These T cell receptor beta chains were read from a single sample in a study of blood T cells in healthy people across ages. MiXCR, run by TCRdb on the 5' RACE reads, gives a single entry per CDR3 protein. The table shows about 1.7 million distinct CDR3 sequences, with 25% to 30% occurring only once. Sequenced material: blood. These receptors came from a woman under 40 in good health. Each CDR3 is given with its conserved first and last residue. The D gene is left open where the match is weak. Where a row states a size, it is once, few, many or the class of an expanded clone; other rows omit it.

j_call clone_size d_call v_call cdr3_aa cdr3_nt
TRBJ1-1 NA NA TRBV19 CASSIRPGDYGTEAFF TGTGCCAGTAGTATCCGGCCAGGCGATTACGGCACTGAAGCTTTCTTT
TRBJ2-7 NA TRBD2 TRBV6-1 CASSDASGSLRYEQYF TGTGCCAGCAGTGATGCTAGCGGGAGTCTTCGCTACGAGCAGTACTTC
TRBJ2-4 few NA TRBV20-1 CSARDFAGPRNGIQYF TGCAGTGCTAGAGATTTCGCAGGCCCAAGGAATGGCATTCAGTACTTC
TRBJ1-1 NA NA TRBV29-1 CSVGFGTEAFF TGCAGCGTCGGGTTTGGCACTGAAGCTTTCTTT
TRBJ2-6 few NA TRBV5-1 CASSGTQDGANVLTF TGCGCCAGCAGCGGGACCCAGGACGGGGCCAACGTCCTGACTTTC
TRBJ2-5 few TRBD2 TRBV5-5 CASSPRAGGETQYF TGTGCCAGCAGCCCGAGAGCGGGGGGAGAGACCCAGTACTTC
TRBJ2-1 many NA TRBV5-1 CASSAETTRSYNEQFF TGCGCCAGCAGCGCCGAGACAACAAGGTCTTACAATGAGCAGTTCTTC
TRBJ2-7 NA NA TRBV6-1 CASSETLGGRKYEQYF TGTGCCAGCAGTGAAACCCTCGGGGGTAGAAAATACGAGCAGTACTTC
TRBJ2-7 NA NA TRBV28 CASTSTEPLYEQYF TGTGCCAGCACCTCGACAGAACCTCTATACGAGCAGTACTTC
TRBJ2-4 NA NA TRBV3-1 CASSQDRGRDIQYF TGTGCCAGCAGCCAAGATAGGGGGAGGGACATTCAGTACTTC
TRBJ1-2 NA NA TRBV5-1 CASSTDNSGYTF TGCGCCAGCAGCACCGACAACTCTGGCTACACCTTC
TRBJ1-2 NA TRBD1 TRBV6-5 CASSYEGAISWEYTF TGTGCCAGCAGTTACGAGGGGGCGATTTCTTGGGAATACACCTTC
TRBJ1-5 NA NA TRBV20-1 CSAKEAGVNQPQHF TGCAGTGCAAAAGAGGCAGGGGTTAATCAGCCCCAGCATTTT
TRBJ1-4 few TRBD1 TRBV11-2 CASNSGGGEKLFF TGTGCCAGCAACTCAGGGGGGGGTGAAAAACTGTTTTTT
TRBJ2-7 many TRBD2 TRBV5-1 CASSGGTSGPSYEQYF TGCGCCAGCAGCGGAGGGACTAGCGGGCCGTCCTACGAGCAGTACTTC
TRBJ2-3 NA NA TRBV7-9 CASASGGLSTDTQYF TGTGCCAGCGCCTCCGGCGGGCTTAGCACAGATACGCAGTATTTT
TRBJ2-1 once TRBD2 TRBV6-5 CASRRRERGGPNEQFF TGTGCCAGCAGAAGAAGAGAGCGGGGGGGCCCCAATGAGCAGTTCTTC
TRBJ1-5 NA NA TRBV11-2 CASSFGPPYPNQPQHF TGTGCCAGCAGCTTCGGGCCCCCTTACCCTAATCAGCCCCAGCATTTT
TRBJ2-6 few NA TRBV7-2 CASSLFRADVYSGANVLTF TGTGCCAGCAGCTTATTCCGGGCGGACGTTTACTCTGGGGCCAACGTCCTGACTTTC
TRBJ1-5 many TRBD1 TRBV6-5 CASSGDSYQPQHF TGTGCCAGCAGTGGGGACAGTTATCAGCCCCAGCATTTT
TRBJ1-2 many NA TRBV12-3/TRBV12-4 CASSSQFTANYGYTF TGTGCCAGCAGTTCACAGTTTACGGCTAACTATGGCTACACCTTC
TRBJ2-1 NA NA TRBV28 CASSLEGAAGQEGEQFF TGTGCCAGCAGTTTAGAGGGCGCGGCAGGCCAGGAGGGTGAGCAGTTCTTC
TRBJ2-1 NA TRBD2 TRBV14 CASIQEVWTSGVTYNEQFF TGTGCCAGCATCCAAGAAGTTTGGACTAGCGGGGTAACCTACAATGAGCAGTTCTTC
TRBJ2-7 NA TRBD1 TRBV6-5 CASSYSAPRGQGKYEQYF TGTGCCAGCAGTTACTCCGCACCCAGGGGACAGGGGAAATACGAGCAGTACTTC
TRBJ2-7 few NA TRBV14 CASSRLWGEQYF TGTGCCAGCAGCCGACTGTGGGGGGAGCAGTACTTC
TRBJ2-4 many TRBD1 TRBV20-1 CSARAPGTGLYF TGCAGTGCTAGAGCACCCGGGACAGGGCTGTACTTC
TRBJ2-7 few NA TRBV11-2 CASSLLPRATEQYF TGTGCCAGCAGCTTGCTGCCAAGAGCCACCGAGCAGTACTTC
TRBJ1-2 NA TRBD1 TRBV10-3 CAISESDRVPYGYTF TGTGCCATCAGTGAGTCGGACAGGGTCCCCTATGGCTACACCTTC
TRBJ2-5 NA TRBD2 TRBV5-5 CASSSLAGNGGTQYF TGTGCCAGCAGCAGCCTAGCGGGGAACGGCGGGACCCAGTACTTC
TRBJ2-6 NA TRBD1 TRBV14 CASSRWDSNSGANVLTF TGTGCCAGCAGCCGATGGGACAGCAACTCTGGGGCCAACGTCCTGACTTTC
TRBJ2-7 NA NA TRBV27 CANNRTSFYEQYF TGTGCCAACAACAGGACCAGCTTCTACGAGCAGTACTTC
TRBJ2-1 NA NA TRBV5-1 CASTRSSYSEQFF TGCGCCAGCACCAGAAGCTCCTACAGTGAGCAGTTCTTC
TRBJ2-1 many NA TRBV7-9 CASSLGPNRNNEQFF TGTGCCAGCAGCTTAGGTCCGAACCGAAACAATGAGCAGTTCTTC
TRBJ1-5 few NA TRBV4-1 CASSQWDSNQPQHF TGCGCCAGCAGCCAATGGGATAGCAATCAGCCCCAGCATTTT
TRBJ1-6 many NA TRBV5-1 CASSLVGGNSPLHF TGCGCCAGCAGCTTGGTAGGGGGTAATTCACCCCTCCACTTT
TRBJ1-1 NA NA TRBV18 CAGSPTGSMNTEAFF TGTGCCGGCTCACCCACAGGGTCTATGAACACTGAAGCTTTCTTT
TRBJ2-2 NA NA TRBV7-2 CASSNQIGRNTGELFF TGTGCCAGCAGCAACCAAATCGGACGCAACACCGGGGAGCTGTTTTTT
TRBJ1-1 NA TRBD1 TRBV5-5 CSSSPGTGGTVAFF TGTTCCAGCAGCCCCGGGACAGGGGGAACAGTAGCTTTCTTT
TRBJ2-2 few NA TRBV24-1 CATSDLRRGESGELFF TGTGCCACCAGTGATTTGCGCAGGGGAGAGTCCGGGGAGCTGTTTTTT
TRBJ2-5 many NA TRBV20-1 CSASGGFSGLETQYF TGCAGTGCATCCGGGGGCTTCTCGGGCTTAGAGACCCAGTACTTC
TRBJ1-5 NA NA TRBV12-3/TRBV12-4 CASSPSANNQPQHF TGTGCCAGCAGCCCCTCGGCCAACAATCAGCCCCAGCATTTT
TRBJ1-2 NA TRBD1 TRBV29-1 CSVGQGRGYGYTF TGCAGCGTTGGACAGGGCAGAGGCTATGGCTACACCTTC
TRBJ2-7 many NA TRBV20-1 CSARDAGLLASEQYF TGCAGTGCTAGAGACGCCGGGCTGTTGGCCAGCGAGCAGTACTTC
TRBJ2-3 few TRBD2 TRBV4-1 CASSQDGGGGLLTDTQYF TGCGCCAGCAGCCAAGATGGTGGCGGGGGGCTTCTGACAGATACGCAGTATTTT
TRBJ1-6 few NA TRBV20-1 CSARRGSYNSPLHF TGCAGTGCTAGAAGGGGGTCCTATAATTCACCCCTCCACTTT
TRBJ2-7 few NA TRBV5-1 CASKVAGFSSYEQYF TGCGCCAGCAAGGTTGCGGGGTTCAGCTCCTACGAGCAGTACTTC
TRBJ2-2 NA TRBD1 TRBV30 CAWSRTGGTGELFF TGTGCCTGGAGTCGGACAGGGGGAACCGGGGAGCTGTTTTTT
TRBJ2-1 many NA TRBV7-9 CASSPRLGSEQFF TGTGCCAGCAGCCCGAGACTCGGGAGTGAGCAGTTCTTC
TRBJ2-5 few TRBD2 TRBV20-1 CSARDLNKRGGLETQYF TGCAGTGCTAGAGATCTTAATAAGCGGGGGGGCTTAGAGACCCAGTACTTC
TRBJ2-1 NA NA TRBV4-1 CASSLGLEGRYEQFF TGCGCCAGCAGCCTGGGGCTGGAGGGCCGGTATGAGCAGTTCTTC
TRBJ2-1 NA TRBD1 TRBV5-6 CASTAITGVSYNEQFF TGTGCCAGCACAGCAATAACAGGGGTATCCTACAATGAGCAGTTCTTC